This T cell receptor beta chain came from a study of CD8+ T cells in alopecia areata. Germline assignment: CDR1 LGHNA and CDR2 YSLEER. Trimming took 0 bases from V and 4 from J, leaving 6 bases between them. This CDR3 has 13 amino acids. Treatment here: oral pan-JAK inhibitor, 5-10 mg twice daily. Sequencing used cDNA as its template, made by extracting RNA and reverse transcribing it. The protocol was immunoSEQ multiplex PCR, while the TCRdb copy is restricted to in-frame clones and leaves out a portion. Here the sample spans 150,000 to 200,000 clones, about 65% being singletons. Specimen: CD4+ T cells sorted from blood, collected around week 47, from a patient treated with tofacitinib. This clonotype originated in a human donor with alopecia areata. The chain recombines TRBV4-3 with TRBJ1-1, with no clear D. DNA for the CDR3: TGCGCCAGCAGCCAAGATCCCAGCACTGAAGCTTTCTTT. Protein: CASSQDPSTEAFF.